This TCR beta chain was identified in a study of blood T cells in healthy people across ages. Findings of the study overall: Percentage of naive T cells showed a strong correlation with TCR beta diversity. In older individuals, TCR beta diversity per million T cells was lower, falling roughly linearly with age.

This clonotype has more than one count but fewer than ten. Its antigen is as yet unknown. Donors ranged from about 6 to 90 years old and were healthy Caucasians in Russia. PBMCs were isolated at a quantity of at least 6.5 million per sample. A J-beta primer mix and a sample-barcoded 5' primer were used in a second PCR of about 6 to 12 cycles. TCRdb analysed the 5' RACE reads with MiXCR anew, one entry per CDR3 protein. This sample carries over 1,500,000 distinct CDR3 sequences, 39% of them seen once, and the ten largest clones take 20% to 25%. V lost 8 bases, J lost 3 bases, and 4 bases stayed unmatched. Germline assignment: CDR1 KGHDR and CDR2 SFDVKD. The CDR3 runs to 13 residues.

The chain carries TRBV24-1 and TRBJ2-3; 7 bases are a match to TRBD1. Specimen: blood. This sequence was found in a human donor in good health. In nucleotides, the CDR3 is TGTGCCACCACCGGGACAGAGACAGATACGCAGTATTTT. This gives the protein CATTGTETDTQYF.